The rows below give T cell receptor beta chains drawn from one sample of a study of cytomegalovirus exposure and HLA in healthy donors. Sequencing was performed with immunoSEQ multiplex PCR; in TCRdb, only in-frame clones are kept and a portion is missing. The profile shows roughly 150,000 clones, 75% to 80% of them singletons. Sequences were obtained from PBMCs. The receptor source for this set is a woman aged 25 to 45 in good health and CMV-seronegative. Both conserved end residues are part of each CDR3.

V	J	CDR3
TRBV9	TRBJ1-6	CASSVEQNSPLHF
TRBV9	TRBJ1-1	CASSVGTGGFNTEAFF
TRBV7-8	TRBJ2-7	CASRVFDRGPEEQYF
TRBV19	TRBJ1-1	CASMTQGHLNTEAFF
TRBV11-2	TRBJ2-7	CASSPTGGYYEQYF
TRBV5-4	TRBJ2-1	CASSDGTGDPYNEQFF
TRBV5-8	TRBJ1-6	CASSRTGDSPLHF
TRBV19	TRBJ1-1	CASSSPPDGGEAFF
TRBV5-6	TRBJ1-1	CASSKRGTNTEAFF
TRBV7-2	TRBJ1-2	CASSSTLDRGLDGYTF
TRBV10-2	TRBJ1-2	CASRTGTGNYGYTF
TRBV9	TRBJ2-5	CASSVGGGSGAQYF
TRBV19	TRBJ1-2	CASSIGSGRDYGYTF
TRBV9	TRBJ2-3	CASSGERGGADTQYF
TRBV11-2	TRBJ1-1	CASSGLNTEAFF
TRBV29-1	TRBJ2-3	CSVDFSPDTQYF
TRBV28	TRBJ2-7	CASSSRSYEQYF
TRBV4-2	TRBJ2-2	CASSPGGALTGELFF
TRBV19	TRBJ1-1	CASSIPDRTEAFF
TRBV11-2	TRBJ1-4	CASSTREDGNEKLFF
TRBV11-2	TRBJ2-2	CASSFGQGENTGELFF
TRBV18	TRBJ2-1	CASSPWTSGGASDEQFF
TRBV5-1	TRBJ1-1	CASSYPTGRNTEAFF
TRBV7-2	TRBJ2-5	CASSLVSRETQYF
TRBV4-3	TRBJ2-1	CASSQEGGTSGGPGDEQFF
TRBV2	TRBJ1-2	CASSEWGANYGYTF
TRBV4-3	TRBJ1-1	CASSRDRMNTEAFF
TRBV2	TRBJ1-2	CASSRQGLEGYTF
TRBV6-1	TRBJ1-2	CASRLGTGNGYTF
TRBV7-2	TRBJ1-2	CASSLRWTGDGYTF
TRBV4-1	TRBJ2-1	CASSQGSGLADNEQFF
TRBV6-5	TRBJ1-1	CASHGGLNTEAFF
TRBV6-1	TRBJ1-6	CASSELQGSNSPLHF
TRBV7-6	TRBJ2-7	CASSSGQGGYEQYF
TRBV11-3	TRBJ1-1	CASSSGQGAVNTEAFF
TRBV7-8	TRBJ1-6	CASSLEQGYNSPLHF
TRBV10-3	TRBJ1-1	CAISEQSYIAFF
TRBV4-3	TRBJ1-1	CASSQDLEGTGRSREAFF
TRBV14	TRBJ1-2	CASSQQLANYGYTF
TRBV19	TRBJ2-7	CASSIPGQGAREQYF
TRBV7-2	TRBJ1-1	CASSLQGGEAFF
TRBV7-8	TRBJ1-1	CASSLTSRGGVTEAFF